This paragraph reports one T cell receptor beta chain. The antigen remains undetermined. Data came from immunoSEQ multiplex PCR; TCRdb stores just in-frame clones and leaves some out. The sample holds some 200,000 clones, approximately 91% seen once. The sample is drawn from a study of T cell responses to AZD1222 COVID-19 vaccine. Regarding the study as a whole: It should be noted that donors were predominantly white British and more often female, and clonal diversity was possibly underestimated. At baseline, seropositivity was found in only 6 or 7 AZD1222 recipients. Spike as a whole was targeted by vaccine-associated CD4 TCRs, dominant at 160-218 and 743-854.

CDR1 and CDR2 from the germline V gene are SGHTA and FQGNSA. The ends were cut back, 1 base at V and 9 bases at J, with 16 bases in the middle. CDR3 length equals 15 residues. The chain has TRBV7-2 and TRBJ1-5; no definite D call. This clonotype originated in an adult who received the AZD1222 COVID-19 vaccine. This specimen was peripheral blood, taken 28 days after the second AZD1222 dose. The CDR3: CASSLGAEGQGPQHF. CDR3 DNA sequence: TGTGCCAGCAGCTTAGGGGCAGAAGGGCAAGGGCCCCAGCATTTT.